Described below is a single TCR beta chain sequence and its context. Its antigen is unknown. Germline V gene data show CDR1 as SQVTM and CDR2 as ANQGSEA. Trimming removed 4 bases from V and 6 bases from J, with 13 bases in between. The length of the CDR3 is 13 residues. This sample is drawn from a study of cytomegalovirus exposure and HLA in healthy donors. The study, taken as a whole, reports: According to an earlier analysis, most TCR beta V segments yielded productive rearrangements about 90% or about 30% of the time. As was reported, the HLA-A and HLA-B alleles of most subjects were accurately predicted from TCR beta sequences. The study dropped some indistinguishable V segments, TRBV6-2 and TRBV6-3 among them.

PCR used 60 Vbeta primers and 13 Jbeta primers. Libraries were prepared by immunoSEQ multiplex PCR; TCRdb keeps only in-frame clonotypes and omits some of them. The table lists roughly 99,000 clones, over 65% of them singletons. This chain uses TRBV29-1 with TRBJ1-5; possible D gene TRBD1, 5 bases. The sequenced sample was PBMCs. This sequence was found in a woman in her thirties or forties in good health and CMV-seropositive. The CDR3 DNA reads as TGCAGCGTTGTTATAGGGGAAGGTCAGCCCCAGCATTTT. Amino acid sequence: CSVVIGEGQPQHF.